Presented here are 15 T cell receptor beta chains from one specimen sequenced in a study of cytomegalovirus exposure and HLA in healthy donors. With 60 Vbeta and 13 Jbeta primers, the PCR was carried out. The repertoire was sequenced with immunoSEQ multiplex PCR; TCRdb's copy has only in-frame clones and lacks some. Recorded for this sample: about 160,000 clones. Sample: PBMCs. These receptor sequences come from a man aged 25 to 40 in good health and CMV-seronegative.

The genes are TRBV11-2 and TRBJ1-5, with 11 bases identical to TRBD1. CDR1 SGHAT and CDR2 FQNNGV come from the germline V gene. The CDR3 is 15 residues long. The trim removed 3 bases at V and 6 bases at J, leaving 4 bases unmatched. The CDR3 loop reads CASSFGTGGRQPQHF. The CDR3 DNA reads TGTGCCAGCAGCTTCGGGACAGGGGGGCGTCAGCCCCAGCATTTT.

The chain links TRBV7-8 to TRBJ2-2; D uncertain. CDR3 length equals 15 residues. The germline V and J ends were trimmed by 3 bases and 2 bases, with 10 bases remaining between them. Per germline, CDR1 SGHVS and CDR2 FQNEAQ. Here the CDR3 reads CASSFATSNTGELFF. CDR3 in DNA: TGTGCCAGCAGCTTTGCTACTTCTAACACCGGGGAGCTGTTTTTT.

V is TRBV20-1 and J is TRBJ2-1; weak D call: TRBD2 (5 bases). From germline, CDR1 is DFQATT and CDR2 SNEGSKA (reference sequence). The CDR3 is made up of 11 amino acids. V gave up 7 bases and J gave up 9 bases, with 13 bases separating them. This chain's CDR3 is CSDYNRGEQFF. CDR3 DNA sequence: TGCAGTGACTATAACCGGGGTGAGCAGTTCTTC.

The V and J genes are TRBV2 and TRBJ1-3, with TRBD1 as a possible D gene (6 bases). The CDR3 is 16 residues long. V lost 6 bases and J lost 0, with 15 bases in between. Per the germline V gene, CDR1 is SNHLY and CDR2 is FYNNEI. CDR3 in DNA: TGTGCCAGCAGCTGGGCAGGGGTCTCCTCTGGAAACACCATATATTTT. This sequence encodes CASSWAGVSSGNTIYF.

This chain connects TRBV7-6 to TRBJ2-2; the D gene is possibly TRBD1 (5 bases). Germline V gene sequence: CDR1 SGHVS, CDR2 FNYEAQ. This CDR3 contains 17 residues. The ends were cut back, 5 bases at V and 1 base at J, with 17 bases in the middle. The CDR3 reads CASSPGRGRENTGELFF. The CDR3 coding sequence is TGTGCCAGCAGCCCCGGACGAGGCAGGGAGAACACCGGGGAGCTGTTTTTT.

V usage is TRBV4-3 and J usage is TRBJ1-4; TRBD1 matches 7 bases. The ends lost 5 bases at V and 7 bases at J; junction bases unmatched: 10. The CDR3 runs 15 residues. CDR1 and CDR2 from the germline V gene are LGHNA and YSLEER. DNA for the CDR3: TGCGCCAGCAGCATGATGAGGGGGCAAGGTGAAAAACTGTTTTTT. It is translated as CASSMMRGQGEKLFF.

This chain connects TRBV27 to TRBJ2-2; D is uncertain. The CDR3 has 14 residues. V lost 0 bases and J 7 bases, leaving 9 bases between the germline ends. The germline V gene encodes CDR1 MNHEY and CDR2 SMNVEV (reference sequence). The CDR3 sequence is CASSLSLSGGELFF. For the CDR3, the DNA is TGTGCCAGCAGTTTATCCCTGAGTGGCGGGGAGCTGTTTTTT.

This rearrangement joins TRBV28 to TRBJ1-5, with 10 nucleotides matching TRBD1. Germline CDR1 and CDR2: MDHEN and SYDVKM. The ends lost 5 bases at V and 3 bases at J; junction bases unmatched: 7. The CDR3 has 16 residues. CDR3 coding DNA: TGTGCCAGCAGTAACCGGGACAGGGGCCTCAATCAGCCCCAGCATTTT. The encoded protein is CASSNRDRGLNQPQHF.

The chain's CDR3 is CASSPRTPSYEQYF. CDR3 DNA: TGTGCCAGCAGCCCCCGGACACCGTCCTACGAGCAGTACTTC. This rearrangement joins TRBV9 to TRBJ2-7; a possible D gene is TRBD1 (5 bases). CDR1 SGDLS and CDR2 YYNGEE come from the germline V gene. There are 14 residues in the CDR3. Trimming removed 4 bases at V and 1 base at J, with 12 bases between.

The CDR3 bases are TGTGCCAGCAGCTTAGTAAGGTTACAGGAAGCTTTCTTT. Translated: CASSLVRLQEAFF. This chain connects TRBV7-2 to TRBJ1-1, with D hard to call. From germline, CDR1 is SGHTA and CDR2 FQGNSA. The V end lost 1 base, the J end lost 8 bases, and 11 bases lay between the germline ends. The CDR3 is 13 residues long. The full variable domain, with the rest looked up from reference TRBV7-2 and TRBJ1-1, is GAGVSQSPSNKVTEKGKDVELRCDPISGHTALYWYRQSLGQGLEFLIYFQGNSAPDKSGLPSDRFSAERTGGSVSTLTIQRTQQEDSAVYLCASSLVRLQEAFFGQGTRLTVV.

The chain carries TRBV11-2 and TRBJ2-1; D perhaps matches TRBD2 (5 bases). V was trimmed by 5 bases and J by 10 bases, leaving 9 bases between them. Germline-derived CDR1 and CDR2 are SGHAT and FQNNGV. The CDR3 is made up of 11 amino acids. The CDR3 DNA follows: TGTGCCAGCAGCCTTGGACTGGAGCAGTTCTTC. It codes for CASSLGLEQFF.

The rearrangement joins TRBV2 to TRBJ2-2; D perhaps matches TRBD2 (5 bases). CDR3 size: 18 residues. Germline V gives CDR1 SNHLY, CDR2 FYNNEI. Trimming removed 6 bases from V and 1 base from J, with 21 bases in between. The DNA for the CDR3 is TGTGCCAGCAGCGCGCACCAAACGGGAAACTGGAACACCGGGGAGCTGTTTTTT. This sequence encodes CASSAHQTGNWNTGELFF.

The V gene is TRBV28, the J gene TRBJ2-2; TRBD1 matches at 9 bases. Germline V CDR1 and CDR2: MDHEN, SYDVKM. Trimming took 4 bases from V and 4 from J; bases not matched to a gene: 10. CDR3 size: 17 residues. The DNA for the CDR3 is TGTGCCAGCAGTTCCTATGGACAGGGGCGCGGCACCGGGGAGCTGTTTTTT. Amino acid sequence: CASSSYGQGRGTGELFF.

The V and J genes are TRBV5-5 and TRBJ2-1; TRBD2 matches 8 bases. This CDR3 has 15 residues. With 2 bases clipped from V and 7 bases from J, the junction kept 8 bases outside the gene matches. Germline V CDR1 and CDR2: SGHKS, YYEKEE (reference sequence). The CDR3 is CASSFRGGGPNEQFF. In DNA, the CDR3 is TGTGCCAGCAGCTTTAGGGGCGGGGGGCCGAATGAGCAGTTCTTC.

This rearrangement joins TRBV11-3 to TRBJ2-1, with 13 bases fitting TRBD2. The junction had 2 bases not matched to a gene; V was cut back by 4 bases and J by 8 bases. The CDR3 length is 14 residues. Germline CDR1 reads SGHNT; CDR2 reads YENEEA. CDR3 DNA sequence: TGTGCCAGCAGCTATGGGACTAGCGGGGATGAGCAGTTCTTC. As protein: CASSYGTSGDEQFF.